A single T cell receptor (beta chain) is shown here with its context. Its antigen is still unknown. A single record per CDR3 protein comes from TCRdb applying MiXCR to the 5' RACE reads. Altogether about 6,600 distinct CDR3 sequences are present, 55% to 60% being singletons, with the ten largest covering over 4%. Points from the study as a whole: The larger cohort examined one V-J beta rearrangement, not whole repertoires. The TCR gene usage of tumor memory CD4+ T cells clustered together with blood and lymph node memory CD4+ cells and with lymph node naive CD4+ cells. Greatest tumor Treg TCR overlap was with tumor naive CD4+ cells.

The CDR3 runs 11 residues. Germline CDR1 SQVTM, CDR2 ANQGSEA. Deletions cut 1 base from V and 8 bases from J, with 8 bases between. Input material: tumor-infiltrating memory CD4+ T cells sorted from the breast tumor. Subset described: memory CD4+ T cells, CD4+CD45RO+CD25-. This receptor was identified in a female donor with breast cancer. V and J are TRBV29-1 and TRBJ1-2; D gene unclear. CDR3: CSVEGEGGYTF. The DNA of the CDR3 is TGCAGCGTTGAAGGGGAGGGCGGCTACACCTTC.